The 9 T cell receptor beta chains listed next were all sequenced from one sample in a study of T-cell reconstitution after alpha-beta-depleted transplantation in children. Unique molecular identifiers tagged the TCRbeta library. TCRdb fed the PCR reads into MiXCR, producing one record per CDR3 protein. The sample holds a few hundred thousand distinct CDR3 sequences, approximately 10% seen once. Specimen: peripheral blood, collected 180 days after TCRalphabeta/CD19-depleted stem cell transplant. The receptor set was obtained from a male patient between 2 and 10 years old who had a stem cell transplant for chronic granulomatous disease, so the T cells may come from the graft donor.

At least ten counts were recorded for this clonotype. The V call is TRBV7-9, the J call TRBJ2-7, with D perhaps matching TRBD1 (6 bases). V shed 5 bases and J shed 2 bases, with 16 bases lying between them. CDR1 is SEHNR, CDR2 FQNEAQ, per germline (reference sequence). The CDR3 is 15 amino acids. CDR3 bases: TGTGCCAGCAGCCCACCGAGTGCAGGGGCCTACGAGCAGTACTTC. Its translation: CASSPPSAGAYEQYF.

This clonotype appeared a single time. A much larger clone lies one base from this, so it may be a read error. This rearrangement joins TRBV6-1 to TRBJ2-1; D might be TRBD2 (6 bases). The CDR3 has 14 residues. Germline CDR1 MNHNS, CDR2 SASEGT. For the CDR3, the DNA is TGTGCCAGCAGGGGTGGTAGCGGCTACAATGAGCATTTCTTC. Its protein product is CASRGGSGYNEHFF.

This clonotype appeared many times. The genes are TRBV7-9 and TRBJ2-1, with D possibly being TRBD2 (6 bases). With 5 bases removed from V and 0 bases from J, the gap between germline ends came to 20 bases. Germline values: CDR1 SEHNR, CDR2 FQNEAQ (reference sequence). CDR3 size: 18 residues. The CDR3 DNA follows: TGTGCCAGCAGCCCGAGGACTACCCAGCTGGTCTCCTACAATGAGCAGTTCTTC. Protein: CASSPRTTQLVSYNEQFF.

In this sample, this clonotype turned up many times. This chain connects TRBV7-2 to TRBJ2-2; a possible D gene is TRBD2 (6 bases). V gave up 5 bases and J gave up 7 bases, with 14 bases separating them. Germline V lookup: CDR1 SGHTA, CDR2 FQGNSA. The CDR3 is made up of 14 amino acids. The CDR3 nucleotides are TGTGCCAGCAGCCCCGGGTGGAGGGGCGGGGAGCTGTTTTTT. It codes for CASSPGWRGGELFF.

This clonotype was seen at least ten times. The CDR3 bases are TGTGCCAGCAGTCAGACTAGCGGGGGAGGGACTGAAGAGACCCAGTACTTC. Translating it yields CASSQTSGGGTEETQYF. This chain links TRBV6-2 or TRBV6-3 with TRBJ2-5, with 12 bases lining up with TRBD2. The V segment lost 5 bases and the J segment 3 bases; nucleotides outside the gene matches: 10. Germline lookup yields CDR1 MNHEY and CDR2 SVGEGT. The length of the CDR3 is 17 residues.

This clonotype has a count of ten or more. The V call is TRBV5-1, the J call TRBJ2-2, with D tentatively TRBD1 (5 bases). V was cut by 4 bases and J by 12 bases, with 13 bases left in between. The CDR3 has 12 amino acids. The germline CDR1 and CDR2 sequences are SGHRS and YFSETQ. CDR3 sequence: CASSLDSPQLFF. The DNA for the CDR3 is TGCGCCAGCAGCCTAGACAGTCCCCAGCTGTTTTTT.

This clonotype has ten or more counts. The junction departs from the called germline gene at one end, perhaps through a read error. The chain's CDR3 is CSARVSRGPYEQYF. CDR3 nucleotide sequence: TGCAGTGCCAGAGTCAGCAGGGGTCCCTACGAGCAGTACTTC. J is TRBJ2-7 and V is TRBV20-1, with D tentatively TRBD1 (6 bases). Looked up from germline, CDR1 is DFQATT and CDR2 is SNEGSKA (reference sequence). This CDR3 has 14 residues.

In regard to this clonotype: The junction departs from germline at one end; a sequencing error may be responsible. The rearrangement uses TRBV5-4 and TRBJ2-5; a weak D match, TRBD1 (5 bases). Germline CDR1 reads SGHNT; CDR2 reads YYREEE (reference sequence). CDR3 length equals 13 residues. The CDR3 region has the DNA TGTGCCAGCAGCTTGCGACAGCAAGACACCCAGTACTTC. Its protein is CASSLRQQDTQYF. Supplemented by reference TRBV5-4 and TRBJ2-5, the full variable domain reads ETGVTQSPTHLIKTRGQQVTLRCSSQSGHNTVSWYQQALGQGPQFIFQYYREEENGRGNFPPRFSGLQFPNYSSELNVNALELDDSALYLCASSLRQQDTQYFGPGTRLLVL.

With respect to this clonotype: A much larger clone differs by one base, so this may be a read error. The CDR3 nucleotides are TGTGCCAGCAGCCCCGGAGTCCATGCTTACGAGCAGTACTTC. This encodes CASSPGVHAYEQYF. This chain uses TRBV6-2 or TRBV6-3 with TRBJ2-7; D unresolved. CDR3 size: 14 residues. From germline, CDR1 is MNHEY and CDR2 SVGEGT. The V gene lost 6 bases and the J gene lost 4 bases, with 16 bases spanning the gap.